This record looks at one T cell receptor (beta chain) sequence and its context. What it recognizes is unknown. These donors were members of the roughly 130-subject validation cohort, a group separate from the roughly 670-subject first cohort. This specimen belongs to a study of cytomegalovirus exposure and HLA in healthy donors. The protocol was immunoSEQ multiplex PCR, while the TCRdb copy is restricted to in-frame clones and leaves out a portion. The table records about 400,000 clones, 80% to 90% of them present only once. Regarding the study as a whole: In vitro work confirmed that a few CMV-associated chains recognize CMV antigens. TCR beta chains numbering more than 150 were designated cytomegalovirus-associated.

The CDR3 is made up of 15 amino acids. The V and J ends lost 4 bases and 5 bases respectively, with 17 bases between them. CDR1 and CDR2 (germline): SGHRS, YFSETQ. Source material: PBMCs. The chain recombines TRBV5-1 with TRBJ2-3, with D tentatively TRBD2 (5 bases). The TCR sequence derives from a woman aged 18-29 years in good health and CMV-seronegative. The CDR3: CASSKRTPSGDTQYF. The DNA of the CDR3 is TGCGCCAGCAGCAAACGGACTCCCAGCGGAGATACGCAGTATTTT.